This T cell receptor (beta chain) is drawn from a study of PD-L1 blockade in urothelial cancer. Indicated time point: pretreatment peripheral blood. The V segment lost 4 bases and the J segment 7 bases; nucleotides outside the gene matches: 14. This CDR3 is built from 17 residues. Germline lookup yields CDR1 SGHRS and CDR2 YFSETQ. Profiled with immunoSEQ multiplex PCR; TCRdb holds only in-frame clones, not every one. The sample has roughly 47,000 clones, 70% to 80% seen once. This sequence was found in a man between 65 and 79 years old with urothelial cancer. The rearrangement links TRBV5-1 to TRBJ1-2; 12 bases are shared with TRBD1. The sequencing here drew on PBMCs, taken around atezolizumab (anti-PD-L1) treatment. The CDR3 DNA reads as TGCGCCAGCAGCCCCGGGACAGGGGGCTTTGGAGCTATTGGCTACACCTTC. Encoded protein: CASSPGTGGFGAIGYTF.